The clone carrying this T cell receptor beta chain was recorded once. The sample comes from a study of CD8 T cells in Susac syndrome. Random hexamers were used to reverse transcribe roughly 0.45 to 1 ug of RNA. TCRdb redid the calling of the immunoSEQ multiplex PCR reads with MiXCR, one entry per CDR3 protein. The sample consists of almost 450,000 distinct CDR3 sequences, about 85% of them appearing once. Sequencing of TCR beta drew on CD8+ and CD4+ T cells from blood. The CDR3 totals 15 residues. Germline-derived CDR1 and CDR2 are LGHDT and YNNKEL (reference sequence). Trimming pared 4 bases from V and 1 base from J, leaving 13 bases between.

This rearrangement joins TRBV3-1 to TRBJ1-1; no firm D call. The origin of this receptor is a human donor with multiple sclerosis. Sequencing input: CD8+ T cells from PBMCs. Here the CDR3 reads CASSRVPRENTEAFF. Here the CDR3 DNA reads TGTGCCAGCAGCCGAGTCCCTAGGGAGAACACTGAAGCTTTCTTT. Together with reference TRBV3-1 and TRBJ1-1, the CDR3 gives the full variable domain: DTAVSQTPKYLVTQMGNDKSIKCEQNLGHDTMYWYKQDSKKFLKIMFSYNNKELIINETVPNRFSPKSPDKAHLNLHINSLELGDSAVYFCASSRVPRENTEAFFGQGTRLTVV.